A single sample is the source of the 5 T cell receptor beta chains below, sequenced in a study of T cell repertoires in cytomegalovirus infection. TCRdb ran MiXCR on the reads and lists one entry per CDR3 protein. Of roughly 230,000 distinct CDR3 sequences detected, approximately 22% appear once; the ten largest clones hold roughly 20%. The sample comprised CD8+ T cells from PBMCs. The source is a human donor in good health (CMV status not recorded). Some clones in this sample may be carry-over from other donors' samples.

V and J are TRBV5-1 and TRBJ2-5; D may correspond to TRBD1 or TRBD2 (6 bases each). Trimming pared 4 bases from V and 0 bases from J, leaving 10 bases between. CDR3 size: 14 residues. Germline-derived CDR1 and CDR2 are SGHRS and YFSETQ. The CDR3 DNA sequence: TGCGCCAGCAGCCCGGGGGACAACCAAGAGACCCAGTACTTC. The encoded protein is CASSPGDNQETQYF.

This clonotype was counted only a few times. V gene TRBV2 combines with J gene TRBJ2-1; 8 nucleotides align to TRBD2. V lost 6 bases to trimming and J lost 4 bases; unmatched junction nucleotides: 8. CDR1 SNHLY and CDR2 FYNNEI come from the germline V gene. The CDR3 sequence is 15 residues long. The CDR3 region is CASRESGGVYNEQFF. The CDR3 nucleotides read TGTGCCAGCAGGGAAAGCGGGGGAGTTTACAATGAGCAGTTCTTC.

This clonotype came up once. The chain employs TRBV20-1 and TRBJ1-4; D remains ambiguous. The V end lost 0 bases, the J end lost 8 bases, and 16 bases lay between the germline ends. The germline V gene encodes CDR1 DFQATT and CDR2 SNEGSKA (reference sequence). The CDR3 is made up of 15 amino acids. CDR3 in DNA: TGCAGTGCTAGAGACTTCAGGATGATAGGCGAAAAACTGTTTTTT. This gives the protein CSARDFRMIGEKLFF.

This clonotype was observed at least ten times. The chain is built from TRBV12-3 or TRBV12-4 and TRBJ1-1, with D possibly TRBD1 on 6 matching bases. V lost 3 bases and J 5 bases, leaving 13 bases between the germline ends. This CDR3 comprises 14 residues. The CDR3 protein is CASSFGGRGTEAFF. The DNA of the CDR3 is TGTGCCAGCAGTTTCGGGGGTAGGGGGACTGAAGCTTTCTTT.

This clonotype was counted only a few times. The V call is TRBV7-9, the J call TRBJ1-1; 10 bases match TRBD1. Germline-derived CDR1 and CDR2 are SEHNR and FQNEAQ (reference sequence). The trim removed 5 bases at V and 2 bases at J, leaving 8 bases unmatched. This CDR3 is built from 16 residues. Here the CDR3 reads CASSPETGGLNTEAFF. CDR3 nucleotide sequence: TGTGCCAGCAGCCCCGAGACAGGGGGCCTCAACACTGAAGCTTTCTTT.